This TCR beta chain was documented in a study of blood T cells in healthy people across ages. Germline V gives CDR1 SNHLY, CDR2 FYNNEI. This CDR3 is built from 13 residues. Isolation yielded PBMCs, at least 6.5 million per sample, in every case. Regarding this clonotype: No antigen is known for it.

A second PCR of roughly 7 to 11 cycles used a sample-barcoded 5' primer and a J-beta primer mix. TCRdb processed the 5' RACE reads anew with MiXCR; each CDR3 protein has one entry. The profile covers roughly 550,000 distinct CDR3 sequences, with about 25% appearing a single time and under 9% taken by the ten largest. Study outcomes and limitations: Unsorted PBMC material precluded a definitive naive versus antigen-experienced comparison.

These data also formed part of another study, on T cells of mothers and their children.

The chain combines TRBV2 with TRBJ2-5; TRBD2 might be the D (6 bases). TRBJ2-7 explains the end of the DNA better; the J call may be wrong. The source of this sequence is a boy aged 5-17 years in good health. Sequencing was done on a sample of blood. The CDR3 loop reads CASTRPGLYEQYF. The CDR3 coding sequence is TGTGCCAGCACGCGACCGGGACTCTACGAGCAGTACTTC.